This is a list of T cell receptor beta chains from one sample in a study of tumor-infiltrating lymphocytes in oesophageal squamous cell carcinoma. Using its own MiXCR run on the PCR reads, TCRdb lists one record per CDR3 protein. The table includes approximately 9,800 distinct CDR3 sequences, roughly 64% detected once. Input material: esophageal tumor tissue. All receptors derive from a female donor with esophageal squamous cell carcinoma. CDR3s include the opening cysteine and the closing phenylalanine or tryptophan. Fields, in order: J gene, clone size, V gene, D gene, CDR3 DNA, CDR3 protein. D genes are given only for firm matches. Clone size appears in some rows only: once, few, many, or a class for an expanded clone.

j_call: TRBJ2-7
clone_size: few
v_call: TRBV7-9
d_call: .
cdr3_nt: TGTGCCAGCAGCTCCTGGACAGTGAGCTCCTACAATGAGCAGTACTTC
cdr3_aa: CASSSWTVSSYNEQYF

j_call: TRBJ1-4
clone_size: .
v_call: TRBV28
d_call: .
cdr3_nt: TGTGCCAGCAGTCCCGACAGATCAATAAAACTGTTTTTT
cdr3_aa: CASSPDRSIKLFF

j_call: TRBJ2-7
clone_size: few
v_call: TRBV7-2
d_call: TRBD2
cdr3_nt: TGTGCCAGCAGCTTAGAAGCGGGAACCTACGAGCAGTACTTC
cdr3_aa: CASSLEAGTYEQYF

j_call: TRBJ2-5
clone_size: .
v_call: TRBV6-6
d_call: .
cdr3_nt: TGTGCCAGCACTGTAAGGAGCTCAGAGACCCAGTACTTC
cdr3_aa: CASTVRSSETQYF

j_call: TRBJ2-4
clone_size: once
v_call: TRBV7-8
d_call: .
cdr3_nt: TGTGCCAGCAGCTTAACGGCGTCACCCCTCCACTTC
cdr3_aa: CASSLTASPLHF

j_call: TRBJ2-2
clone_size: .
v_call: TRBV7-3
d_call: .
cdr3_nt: TGTGCCAGCAGCTTATGGGCGGGGTTCACCGGGGAGCTGTTTTTT
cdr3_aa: CASSLWAGFTGELFF

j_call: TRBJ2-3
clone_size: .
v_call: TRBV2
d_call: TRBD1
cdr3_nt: TGTGCCAGCAGATCAGGGGGCAGCACAGATACGCAGTATTTT
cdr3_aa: CASRSGGSTDTQYF

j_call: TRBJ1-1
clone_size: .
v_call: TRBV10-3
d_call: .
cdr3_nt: TGTGCCATCAGGAGTCCAGGCAGGGTTGAAGCTTTCTTT
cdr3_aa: CAIRSPGRVEAFF

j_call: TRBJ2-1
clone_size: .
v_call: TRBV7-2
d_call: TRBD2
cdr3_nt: TGTGCCAGCAGCTTAGTAAGCGGGAGTGGGAATGAGCAGTTCTTC
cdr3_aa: CASSLVSGSGNEQFF

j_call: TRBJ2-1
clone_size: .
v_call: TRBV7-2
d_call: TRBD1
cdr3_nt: TGTGCCAGCAGCCCCCAGGGACAGGGGCACAATGAGCAGTTCTTC
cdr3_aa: CASSPQGQGHNEQFF

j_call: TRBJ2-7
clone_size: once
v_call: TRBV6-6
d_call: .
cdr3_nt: TGTGCCAGCAGCAACTCGTACGAGCAGTACTTC
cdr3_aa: CASSNSYEQYF

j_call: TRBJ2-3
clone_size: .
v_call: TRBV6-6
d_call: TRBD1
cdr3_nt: TGTGCCAGCAGTTTCCGGGACAGACGGGCCGGTACGCAGTATTTT
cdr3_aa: CASSFRDRRAGTQYF

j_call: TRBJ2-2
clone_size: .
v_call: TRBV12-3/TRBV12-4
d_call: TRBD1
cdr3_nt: TGTGCCAGCAGCGGACAGGTTTTAAGCACCGGGGAGCTGTTTTTT
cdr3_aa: CASSGQVLSTGELFF

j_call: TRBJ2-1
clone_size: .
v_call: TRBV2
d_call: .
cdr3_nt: TGTGCCAGCAGTGAACTATACAATGAGCAGTTCTTC
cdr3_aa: CASSELYNEQFF

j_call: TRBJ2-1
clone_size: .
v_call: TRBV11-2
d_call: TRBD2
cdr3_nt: TGTGCCAGCAGCTTTTTAGCGGGAGGGATCATCAATGAGCAGTTCTTC
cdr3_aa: CASSFLAGGIINEQFF

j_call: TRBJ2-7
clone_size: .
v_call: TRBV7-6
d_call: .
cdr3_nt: TGTGCCAGCAGCTTAGGTTACGGAGCCTACGAGCAGTACTTC
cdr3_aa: CASSLGYGAYEQYF

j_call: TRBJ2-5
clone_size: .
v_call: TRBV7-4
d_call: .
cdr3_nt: TGTGCCAACAGGGCGGCTAATGAGCAGTACTTC
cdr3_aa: CANRAANEQYF

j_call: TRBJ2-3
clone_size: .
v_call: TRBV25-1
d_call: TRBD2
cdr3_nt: TGTGCCAGCAGTGAATATGGGCGGGAGGCAGATACGCAGTATTTT
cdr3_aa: CASSEYGREADTQYF

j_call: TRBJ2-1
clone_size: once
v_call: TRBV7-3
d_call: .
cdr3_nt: TGTGCCAGCAGCTCTAGCGCCTCATCCTACAATGAGCAGTTCTTC
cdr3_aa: CASSSSASSYNEQFF

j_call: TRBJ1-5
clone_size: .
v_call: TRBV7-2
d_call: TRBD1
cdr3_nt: TGTGCCAGCAGCTATCAGGGGGGGGGTTATAGCAATCAGCCCCAGCATTTT
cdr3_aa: CASSYQGGGYSNQPQHF

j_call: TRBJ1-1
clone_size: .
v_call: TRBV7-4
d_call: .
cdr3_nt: TGTGCCAGCAGCTTAAAGGGCAGGGACACTGAAGCTTTCTTT
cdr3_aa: CASSLKGRDTEAFF

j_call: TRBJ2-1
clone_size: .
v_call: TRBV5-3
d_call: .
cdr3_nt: TGTGCCAGCAGCTTGGTACTAGAGAGGCGCAATGAGCAGTTCTTC
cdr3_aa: CASSLVLERRNEQFF

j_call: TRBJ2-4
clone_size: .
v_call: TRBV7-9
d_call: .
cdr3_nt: TGTGCCAGCAGCCTTCCTCCAGGGGGGAGAGCCAAAAACATTCAGTACTTC
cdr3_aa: CASSLPPGGRAKNIQYF

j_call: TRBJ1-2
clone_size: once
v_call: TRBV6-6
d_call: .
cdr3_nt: TGTGCCAGCAGTTACGCAGGACGGTCCTTCTATGGCTACACCTTC
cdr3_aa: CASSYAGRSFYGYTF

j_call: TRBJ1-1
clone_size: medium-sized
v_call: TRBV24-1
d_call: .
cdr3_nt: TGTGCCACCAGGCCAACGAACACTGAAGCTTTCTTT
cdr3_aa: CATRPTNTEAFF

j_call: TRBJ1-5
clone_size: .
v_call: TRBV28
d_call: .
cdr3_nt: TGTGCCAGCAGCCCAGGCCGGATCGCTCAGCCCCAGCATTTT
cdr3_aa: CASSPGRIAQPQHF

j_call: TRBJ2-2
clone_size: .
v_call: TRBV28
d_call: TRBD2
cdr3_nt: TGTGCCAGCAGTATTAGCGGGAGGGAGCTGTTTTTT
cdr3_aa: CASSISGRELFF

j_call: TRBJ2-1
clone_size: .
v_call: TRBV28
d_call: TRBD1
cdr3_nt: TGTGCCAGCAGTTCCTATCCGGGACAGGGGTCCTACAATGAGCAGTTCTTC
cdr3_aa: CASSSYPGQGSYNEQFF

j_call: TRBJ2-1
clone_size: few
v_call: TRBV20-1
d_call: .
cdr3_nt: TGCAGTGCTAGAGGGTCGAGCAATGAGCAGTTCTTC
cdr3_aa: CSARGSSNEQFF

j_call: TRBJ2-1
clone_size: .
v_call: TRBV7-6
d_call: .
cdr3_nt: TGTGCCAGCAGCTTCTTAGCGGCCGAGTTGGGTGGAAATGAGCAGTTCTTC
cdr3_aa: CASSFLAAELGGNEQFF

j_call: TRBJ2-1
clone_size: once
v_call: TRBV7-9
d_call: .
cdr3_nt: TGTGCCAGCAGCTTAGGAGTGTGGGGGAGTGACTACAATGAGCAGTTCTTC
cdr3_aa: CASSLGVWGSDYNEQFF

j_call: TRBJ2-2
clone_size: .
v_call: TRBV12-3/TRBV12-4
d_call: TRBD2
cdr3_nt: TGTGCCAGCATCCCGGGACTAGCGGGAACGAACACCGGGGAGCTGTTTTTT
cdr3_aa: CASIPGLAGTNTGELFF

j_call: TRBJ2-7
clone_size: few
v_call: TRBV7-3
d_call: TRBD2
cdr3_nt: TGTGCCAGCAGCCCCCGGACTAGCTACGAGCAGTACTTC
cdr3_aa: CASSPRTSYEQYF

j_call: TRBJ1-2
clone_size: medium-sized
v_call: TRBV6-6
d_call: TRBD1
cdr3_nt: TGTGCCAGCAGTTACTCCCACAGGGGGCTAGTGAGTGGCTACACCTTC
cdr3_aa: CASSYSHRGLVSGYTF

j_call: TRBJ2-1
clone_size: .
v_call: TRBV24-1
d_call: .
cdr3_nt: TGTGCCACCAGGAAGGGAGCCAGGGATGAGCAGTTCTTC
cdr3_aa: CATRKGARDEQFF